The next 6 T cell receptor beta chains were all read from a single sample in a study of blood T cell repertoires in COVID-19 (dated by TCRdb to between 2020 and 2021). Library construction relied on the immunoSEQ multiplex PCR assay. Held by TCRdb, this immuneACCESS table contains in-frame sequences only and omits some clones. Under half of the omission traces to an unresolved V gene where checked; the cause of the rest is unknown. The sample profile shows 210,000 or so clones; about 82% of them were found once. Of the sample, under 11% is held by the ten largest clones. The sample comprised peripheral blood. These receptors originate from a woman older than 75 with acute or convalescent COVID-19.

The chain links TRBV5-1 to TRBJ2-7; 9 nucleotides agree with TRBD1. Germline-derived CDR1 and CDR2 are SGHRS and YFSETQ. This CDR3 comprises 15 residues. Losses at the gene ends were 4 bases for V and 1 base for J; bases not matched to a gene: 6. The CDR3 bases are TGCGCCAGCAGCATCGGGACAGGGCCGTCCTACGAGCAGTACTTC. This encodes CASSIGTGPSYEQYF.

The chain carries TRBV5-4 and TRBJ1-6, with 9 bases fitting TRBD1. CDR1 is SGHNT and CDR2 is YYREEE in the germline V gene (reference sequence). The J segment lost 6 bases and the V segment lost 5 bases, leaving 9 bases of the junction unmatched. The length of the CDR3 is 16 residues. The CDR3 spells CASRSIRTGVNSPLHF. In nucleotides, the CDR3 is TGTGCCAGCAGGTCTATACGGACAGGGGTTAATTCACCCCTCCACTTT.

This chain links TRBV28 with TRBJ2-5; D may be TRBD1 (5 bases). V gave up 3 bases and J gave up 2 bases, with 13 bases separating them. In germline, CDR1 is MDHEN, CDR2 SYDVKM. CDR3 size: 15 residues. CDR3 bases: TGTGCCAGCAGTTTGTCGACAGCCTATCAAGAGACCCAGTACTTC. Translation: CASSLSTAYQETQYF.

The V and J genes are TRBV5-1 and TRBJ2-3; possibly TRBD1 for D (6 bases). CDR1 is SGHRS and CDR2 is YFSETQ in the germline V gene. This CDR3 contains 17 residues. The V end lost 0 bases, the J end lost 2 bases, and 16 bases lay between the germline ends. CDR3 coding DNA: TGCGCCAGCAGCTTGGAGGGGGTGGGGGCCCTCACAGATACGCAGTATTTT. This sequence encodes CASSLEGVGALTDTQYF.

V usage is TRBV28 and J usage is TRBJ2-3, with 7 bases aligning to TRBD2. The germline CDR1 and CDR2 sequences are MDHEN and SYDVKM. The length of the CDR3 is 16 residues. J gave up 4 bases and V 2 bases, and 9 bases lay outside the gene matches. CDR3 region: CASSLSHASGPDTQYF. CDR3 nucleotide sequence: TGTGCCAGCAGTTTAAGTCATGCTAGCGGTCCAGATACGCAGTATTTT. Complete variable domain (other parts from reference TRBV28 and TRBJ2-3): DVKVTQSSRYLVKRTGEKVFLECVQDMDHENMFWYRQDPGLGLRLIYFSYDVKMKEKGDIPEGYSVSREKKERFSLILESASTNQTSMYLCASSLSHASGPDTQYFGPGTRLTVL.

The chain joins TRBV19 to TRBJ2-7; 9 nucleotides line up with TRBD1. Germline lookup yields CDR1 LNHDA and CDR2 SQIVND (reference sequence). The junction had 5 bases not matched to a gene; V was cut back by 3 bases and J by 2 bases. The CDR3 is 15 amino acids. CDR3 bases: TGTGCCAGTAGTATGGGGACAGGGAATGCCTACGAGCAGTACTTC. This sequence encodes CASSMGTGNAYEQYF.